Reported below is one T cell receptor beta chain. Its antigen remains unknown. The V gene end was trimmed by 4 bases and the J gene end by 4 bases; junction bases not matched to a gene: 7. The CDR3 is made up of 16 amino acids. Germline V CDR1 and CDR2: MGHRA, YSYEKL. These data are taken from a study of a mutant IDH1 vaccine in newly diagnosed glioma. The table came from immunoSEQ multiplex PCR; TCRdb's copy has only in-frame clones and leaves some out. The data contain 55,000 to 65,000 clones, around 84% of them seen just once; the ten biggest clones take up 4% to 5%. Regarding time point: week 35, safety follow-up. Vaccinated patients received 300 ug of mutant IDH1 20-mer peptide per dose, with topical imiquimod. Patients carried new grade 3 or 4 IDH1-mutant astrocytomas lacking nuclear ATRX.

V gene TRBV4-1 combines with J gene TRBJ1-4; 9 bases are a match to TRBD1. Sequenced material: PBMCs, taken from a glioma patient whose treatment included an IDH1 peptide vaccine. This TCR derives from a man aged 30-40 years with glioma. CDR3 residues: CASSPGQGKSNEKLFF. The CDR3 nucleotides are TGCGCCAGCAGCCCTGGACAGGGGAAGAGTAATGAAAAACTGTTTTTT.